The clone carrying this T cell receptor (beta chain) has more than one count but fewer than ten. Its antigen is unidentified. The entry originates in a study of STAT5B mutations in CD4+ large granular lymphocyte leukemia. Study observations and caveats: TRBV06-family usage was enriched in top patient clones (8/27) versus controls (2/35). The CD4+ versus CD8+ T-LGLL clonality difference may reflect limited sample size. No patients shared main leukemic clonotypes, though 20% to 25% appeared at low frequency elsewhere.

V lost 2 bases, J lost 8 bases, and 13 bases lay in between. There are 15 residues in the CDR3. Looked up from germline, CDR1 is MNHEY and CDR2 is SMNVEV (reference sequence). Generated by immunoSEQ multiplex PCR, the TCRdb table keeps only in-frame clones and is missing some. The table includes about 48,000 clones, around 70% detected once. The TCR was taken from a human donor in good health. The source material was CD4+ T cells from blood buffy coats. This sequence joins TRBV27 and TRBJ1-6; D is possibly TRBD1 (6 bases). The CDR3 nucleotides read TGTGCCAGCAGTTTAACGGGACAACTCGATTCACCCCTCCACTTT. It yields the protein CASSLTGQLDSPLHF.